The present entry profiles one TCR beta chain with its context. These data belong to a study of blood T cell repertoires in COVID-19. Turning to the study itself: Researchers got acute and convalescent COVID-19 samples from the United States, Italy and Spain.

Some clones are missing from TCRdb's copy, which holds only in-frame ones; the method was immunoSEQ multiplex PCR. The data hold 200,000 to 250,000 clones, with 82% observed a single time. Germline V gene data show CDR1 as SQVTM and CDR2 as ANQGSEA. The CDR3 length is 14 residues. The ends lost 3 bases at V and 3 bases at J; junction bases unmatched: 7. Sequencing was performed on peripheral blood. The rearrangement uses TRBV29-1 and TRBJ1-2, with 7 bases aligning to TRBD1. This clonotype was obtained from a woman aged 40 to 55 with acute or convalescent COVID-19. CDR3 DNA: TGCAGCGTTGAGGAAACAGGGGTATACTATGGCTACACCTTC. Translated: CSVEETGVYYGYTF. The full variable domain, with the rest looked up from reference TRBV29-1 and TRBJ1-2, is SAVISQKPSRDICQRGTSLTIQCQVDSQVTMMFWYRQQPGQSLTLIATANQGSEATYESGFVIDKFPISRPNLTFSTLTVSNMSPEDSSIYLCSVEETGVYYGYTFGSGTRLTVV.